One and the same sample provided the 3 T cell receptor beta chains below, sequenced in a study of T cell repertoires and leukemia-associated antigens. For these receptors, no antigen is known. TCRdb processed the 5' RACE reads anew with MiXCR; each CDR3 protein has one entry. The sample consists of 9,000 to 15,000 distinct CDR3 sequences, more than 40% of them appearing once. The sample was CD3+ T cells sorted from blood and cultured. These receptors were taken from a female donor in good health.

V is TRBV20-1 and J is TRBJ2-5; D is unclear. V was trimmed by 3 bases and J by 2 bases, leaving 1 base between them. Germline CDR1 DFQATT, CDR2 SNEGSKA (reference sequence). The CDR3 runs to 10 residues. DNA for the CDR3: TGCAGTGCTAGTCAAGAGACCCAGTACTTC. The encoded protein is CSASQETQYF.

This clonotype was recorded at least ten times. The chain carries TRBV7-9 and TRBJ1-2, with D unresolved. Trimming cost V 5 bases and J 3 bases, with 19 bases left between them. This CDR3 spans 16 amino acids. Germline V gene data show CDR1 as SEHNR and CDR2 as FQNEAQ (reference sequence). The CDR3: CASSPLYGSRDYGYTF. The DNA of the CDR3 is TGTGCCAGCAGCCCCCTTTACGGCAGTAGAGACTATGGCTACACCTTC. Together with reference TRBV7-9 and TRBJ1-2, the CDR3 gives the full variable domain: DTGVSQNPRHKITKRGQNVTFRCDPISEHNRLYWYRQTLGQGPEFLTYFQNEAQLEKSRLLSDRFSAERPKGSFSTLEIQRTEQGDSAMYLCASSPLYGSRDYGYTFGSGTRLTVV.

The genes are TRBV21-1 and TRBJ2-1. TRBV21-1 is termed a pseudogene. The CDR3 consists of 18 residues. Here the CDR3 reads CASSKVSVYRECYNEQFF. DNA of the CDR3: TGTGCCAGCAGCAAAGTCAGTGTTTACCGGGAGTGCTACAATGAGCAGTTCTTC.